This is a list of T cell receptor beta chains from one sample in a study of naive and memory T cell subsets. TCRdb redid the calling of the UMI-ligation and nested PCR reads with MiXCR, one entry per CDR3 protein. Counted here are roughly 97,000 distinct CDR3 sequences, roughly 15% occurring once; the ten biggest clones make up about 3%. Sequencing input: naive CD8+ T cells from blood. These receptors all stem from a human donor in good health. The CDR3 runs from the conserved cysteine through the conserved F or W. D genes are given only for firm matches. Only part of the rows carry a size: once, few, many, or a class if the clone is expanded.

J gene | V gene | CDR3 length | D gene | clone size | CDR3 protein | CDR3 DNA
TRBJ1-2 | TRBV7-9 | 14 | NA | few | CASSPPSDWMSYTF | TGTGCCAGCAGCCCTCCATCTGACTGGATGAGCTACACCTTC
TRBJ2-1 | TRBV29-1 | 12 | NA | NA | CSVEESYNEQFF | TGCAGCGTTGAGGAAAGCTACAATGAGCAGTTCTTC
TRBJ1-1 | TRBV27 | 15 | TRBD1 | few | CASSPRQGPNTEAFF | TGTGCCAGCAGTCCACGACAGGGCCCGAACACTGAAGCTTTCTTT
TRBJ2-5 | TRBV6-2/TRBV6-3 | 16 | TRBD2 | NA | CASSYGLAGLQETQYF | TGTGCCAGCAGTTATGGACTAGCGGGACTCCAAGAGACCCAGTACTTC
TRBJ2-3 | TRBV29-1 | 14 | TRBD2 | NA | CSVVAGGRRDTQYF | TGCAGCGTTGTAGCGGGGGGCCGGAGAGATACGCAGTATTTT
TRBJ1-1 | TRBV19 | 15 | NA | few | CASSIDQGSGTEAFF | TGTGCCAGTAGTATAGATCAAGGATCGGGGACTGAAGCTTTCTTT
TRBJ2-1 | TRBV7-2 | 15 | TRBD2 | NA | CASSSGDYSYNEQFF | TGTGCCAGCTCCTCGGGGGACTACTCCTACAATGAGCAGTTCTTC
TRBJ1-3 | TRBV7-7 | 15 | NA | many | CASSSPRDTGNTIYF | TGTGCCAGCAGTTCGCCCCGGGACACCGGAAACACCATATATTTT
TRBJ2-1 | TRBV29-1 | 13 | NA | few | CSCWGSSYNEQFF | TGCAGCTGTTGGGGCAGCTCCTACAATGAGCAGTTCTTC
TRBJ2-3 | TRBV12-3/TRBV12-4 | 20 | TRBD2 | NA | CASSLAAEPLAGGPLDTQYF | TGTGCCAGCAGTTTAGCGGCAGAACCTCTAGCGGGAGGGCCATTAGATACGCAGTATTTT
TRBJ2-1 | TRBV7-9 | 12 | TRBD1 | few | CASSALQGEGFF | TGTGCCAGCAGCGCACTGCAGGGGGAAGGGTTCTTC
TRBJ2-1 | TRBV7-3 | 16 | TRBD2 | few | CASRLNSGGSYNEQFF | TGTGCCAGCAGACTCAATAGCGGGGGGTCCTACAATGAGCAGTTCTTC
TRBJ1-2 | TRBV10-3 | 14 | TRBD1 | few | CAISADRTFDGYTF | TGTGCCATCAGTGCGGACAGGACGTTCGATGGCTACACCTTC
TRBJ2-7 | TRBV20-1 | 16 | TRBD1 | many | CSARITGTGGIYEQYF | TGCAGTGCTAGAATCACCGGGACAGGGGGCATCTACGAGCAGTACTTC
TRBJ2-1 | TRBV7-9 | 14 | NA | few | CASSETGPYNEQFF | TGTGCCAGCAGCGAAACAGGGCCCTACAATGAGCAGTTCTTC
TRBJ2-5 | TRBV24-1 | 15 | NA | NA | CATSDLDGSWETQYF | TGTGCCACCAGTGACCTGGACGGATCCTGGGAGACCCAGTACTTC
TRBJ2-7 | TRBV6-1 | 13 | TRBD1 | NA | CATLRTGDGEQYF | TGTGCCACCCTTCGGACAGGGGATGGCGAGCAGTACTTC
TRBJ2-7 | TRBV9 | 17 | TRBD1 | NA | CASSVAETGGRWDEQYF | TGTGCCAGCAGCGTAGCTGAGACAGGGGGCAGATGGGACGAGCAGTACTTC
TRBJ2-1 | TRBV27 | 15 | TRBD2 | NA | CASSSGLAGKDEQFF | TGTGCCAGCAGCTCCGGACTAGCGGGGAAAGATGAGCAGTTCTTC
TRBJ1-1 | TRBV29-1 | 14 | NA | NA | CSVESGGGNTEAFF | TGCAGCGTTGAAAGCGGGGGGGGGAACACTGAAGCTTTCTTT
TRBJ2-1 | TRBV5-4 | 15 | TRBD1 | many | CASSLQGAGYNEQFF | TGTGCCAGCAGCTTACAGGGGGCTGGGTACAATGAGCAGTTCTTC
TRBJ2-7 | TRBV4-1 | 15 | NA | NA | CASSQVHADTYEQYF | TGCGCCAGCAGCCAAGTCCATGCAGACACCTACGAGCAGTACTTC
TRBJ2-3 | TRBV6-6 | 14 | NA | many | CASKVSGHTDTQYF | TGTGCCAGCAAGGTTAGCGGACACACAGATACGCAGTATTTT
TRBJ1-6 | TRBV7-2 | 12 | NA | NA | CASSSLIPPLHF | TGTGCCAGCAGCTCACTAATTCCACCCCTCCACTTT
TRBJ1-1 | TRBV4-3 | 15 | TRBD1 | many | CASSQVDRGGTEAFF | TGCGCCAGCAGCCAAGTAGACAGGGGTGGCACTGAAGCTTTCTTT
TRBJ1-2 | TRBV27 | 15 | NA | few | CASSLFQGSSHGYTF | TGTGCCAGCAGTTTATTTCAGGGTTCTTCCCATGGCTACACCTTC
TRBJ1-5 | TRBV7-9 | 14 | TRBD1 | few | CASSPGTADQPQHF | TGTGCCAGCAGCCCCGGGACAGCAGATCAGCCCCAGCATTTT
TRBJ2-7 | TRBV4-2 | 15 | NA | few | CASSQGEGSIHEQYF | TGTGCCAGCAGCCAAGGAGAGGGGTCCATCCACGAGCAGTACTTC
TRBJ1-5 | TRBV4-3 | 18 | NA | NA | CASSQESPGKYSNQPQHF | TGCGCCAGCAGCCAAGAATCCCCGGGGAAATATAGCAATCAGCCCCAGCATTTT
TRBJ2-3 | TRBV7-6 | 14 | TRBD1 | many | CASSGTGPADTQYF | TGTGCCAGCAGCGGGACAGGGCCCGCGGATACGCAGTATTTT
TRBJ2-1 | TRBV19 | 17 | TRBD2 | once | CASSPRLATASYNEQFF | TGTGCCAGTAGTCCAAGACTAGCGACCGCCTCCTACAATGAGCAGTTCTTC
TRBJ1-5 | TRBV19 | 14 | NA | NA | CASSFQDSNQPQHF | TGTGCCAGTAGTTTCCAAGATAGCAATCAGCCCCAGCATTTT
TRBJ2-3 | TRBV4-2 | 17 | NA | few | CASSQEIKGAVTDTQYF | TGTGCCAGCAGCCAAGAGATTAAGGGCGCGGTCACAGATACGCAGTATTTT
TRBJ2-5 | TRBV12-3/TRBV12-4 | 14 | NA | NA | CASSLALGFKTQYF | TGTGCCAGCAGTTTAGCGCTGGGTTTTAAGACCCAGTACTTC
TRBJ2-5 | TRBV11-2 | 19 | TRBD1 | many | CASSIPTGTMVMWQETQYF | TGTGCCAGCAGCATACCGACAGGGACGATGGTTATGTGGCAAGAGACCCAGTACTTC
TRBJ2-7 | TRBV4-3 | 17 | TRBD2 | NA | CASSQETSGGGAYEQYF | TGCGCCAGCAGCCAAGAAACTAGCGGGGGAGGAGCCTACGAGCAGTACTTC
TRBJ2-5 | TRBV11-2 | 15 | NA | few | CASSPMTGHKETQYF | TGTGCCAGCAGCCCGATGACAGGCCACAAAGAGACCCAGTACTTC
TRBJ2-1 | TRBV7-9 | 18 | TRBD2 | few | CASSSPPDLAGGLDEQFF | TGTGCCAGCAGCTCCCCTCCTGATCTAGCGGGAGGTTTGGATGAGCAGTTCTTC
TRBJ1-1 | TRBV7-9 | 15 | NA | NA | CASSSTGTWDTEAFF | TGTGCCAGCAGCTCAACCGGGACTTGGGACACTGAAGCTTTCTTT
TRBJ1-2 | TRBV12-3/TRBV12-4 | 13 | TRBD1 | NA | CASRPTGNYGYTF | TGTGCCAGCAGGCCGACAGGGAACTATGGCTACACCTTC
TRBJ1-5 | TRBV19 | 15 | NA | many | CASTEDGYSNQPQHF | TGTGCCAGTACCGAGGACGGCTATAGCAATCAGCCCCAGCATTTT
TRBJ2-3 | TRBV4-3 | 16 | NA | once | CASSQVLVVFPDTQYF | TGCGCCAGCAGCCAAGTACTCGTAGTTTTTCCAGATACGCAGTATTTT
TRBJ1-5 | TRBV3-1 | 17 | NA | few | CASSPEVPTEWNQPQHF | TGTGCCAGCAGCCCAGAGGTCCCTACAGAATGGAATCAGCCCCAGCATTTT
TRBJ1-1 | TRBV5-1 | 12 | TRBD1 | few | CANRDREREAFF | TGCGCCAACCGGGACAGGGAACGGGAAGCTTTCTTT
TRBJ2-1 | TRBV6-2/TRBV6-3 | 13 | NA | many | CASSWVQYNEQFF | TGTGCCAGCAGTTGGGTGCAGTACAATGAGCAGTTCTTC
TRBJ2-2 | TRBV24-1 | 14 | NA | NA | CATSRQGNTGELFF | TGTGCCACCAGTCGTCAGGGCAACACCGGGGAGCTGTTTTTT
TRBJ1-4 | TRBV15 | 15 | NA | few | CATSRERQTNEKLFF | TGTGCCACCAGCAGAGAAAGGCAAACTAATGAAAAACTGTTTTTT
TRBJ2-3 | TRBV15 | 19 | TRBD2 | few | CATSRFSGLAVPRGDTQYF | TGTGCCACCAGCAGATTTTCGGGACTAGCGGTCCCAAGGGGAGATACGCAGTATTTT
TRBJ1-5 | TRBV15 | 13 | NA | NA | CATSIFRGQPQHF | TGTGCCACCAGCATCTTCAGGGGACAGCCCCAGCATTTT
TRBJ2-1 | TRBV5-1 | 11 | NA | NA | CASLTGNEQFF | TGCGCCAGTCTGACGGGAAATGAGCAGTTCTTC
TRBJ2-3 | TRBV18 | 13 | NA | few | CASSPPVTDTQYF | TGTGCCAGCTCACCCCCAGTCACAGATACGCAGTATTTT
TRBJ1-5 | TRBV20-1 | 14 | NA | few | CSARDSLFNQPQHF | TGCAGTGCTAGAGACAGCCTGTTCAATCAGCCCCAGCATTTT